The next 7 T cell receptor beta chains were all read from a single sample in a study of graft-versus-host responses after intestinal transplantation. Sequencing used immunoSEQ multiplex PCR; TCRdb keeps in-frame clones, though not all of them. The data contain about 15,000 clones, approximately 70% of them seen just once; the ten biggest clones take up around a quarter. To release intraepithelial and lamina propria lymphocytes, the graft tissue was processed. Specimen: ileum tissue, collected around 770 days after intestinal transplantation. Source of these receptors: a human patient who received an intestinal transplant, so some T cells may come from the graft donor.

This clone is a singleton in its sample. The V call is TRBV6-5, the J call TRBJ2-5, with 7 bases identical to TRBD1. The last part of the DNA fits TRBJ2-7 better; the J call may be wrong. CDR3 length: 14 amino acids. Per germline, CDR1 MNHEY and CDR2 SVGAGI. CDR3 in amino acids: CASRRGQVTYEQYF. The DNA for the CDR3 is TGTGCCAGCAGACGCGGACAGGTGACATACGAGCAGTACTTC.

The chain combines TRBV7-9 with TRBJ2-5; 7 positions agree with TRBD2. The J segment lost 4 bases and the V segment lost 5 bases, leaving 16 bases of the junction unmatched. The CDR3 consists of 17 residues. Germline CDR1 SEHNR, CDR2 FQNEAQ (reference sequence). The CDR3 sequence is CASSLGGTGRARETQYF. In DNA, the CDR3 is TGTGCCAGCAGCCTAGGCGGAACGGGGAGGGCCCGAGAGACCCAGTACTTC.

The chain links TRBV5-1 to TRBJ2-7; D uncertain. Looked up from germline, CDR1 is SGHRS and CDR2 is YFSETQ. The CDR3 is made up of 15 amino acids. Between the trimmed V and J ends, which lost 4 bases and 1 base, there was a span of 15 bases. As DNA, the CDR3 is TGCGCCAGCAGCGAAACCGGGTCACATTCCTACGAGCAGTACTTC. Its translation: CASSETGSHSYEQYF.

This sequence joins TRBV30 and TRBJ1-2; D remains unclear. V was cut by 8 bases and J by 4 bases, with 8 bases left in between. The CDR3 has 10 amino acids. Germline assignment: CDR1 GTSNPN and CDR2 SVGIG (reference sequence). The CDR3 nucleotides read TGTGCCAGCGGACCCTATGGCTACACCTTC. Amino acids: CASGPYGYTF.

The chain has TRBV4-2 and TRBJ1-5, with D unclear. This CDR3 has 11 residues. Germline CDR1 LGHNA, CDR2 YNFKEQ. Trimming left V 4 bases short and J 11 bases short, with 9 bases between. In nucleotides, the CDR3 is TGTGCCAGCAGCCCCTTAATTACCCAGCATTTT. Its translation: CASSPLITQHF.

V usage is TRBV27 and J usage is TRBJ2-3; TRBD1 aligns across 7 bases. CDR3 length: 14 residues. The germline gives CDR1 MNHEY, CDR2 SMNVEV (reference sequence). Losses at the gene ends were 4 bases for V and 8 bases for J; bases not matched to a gene: 9. The CDR3 protein is CASSSRQGLPTQYF. CDR3 nucleotide sequence: TGTGCCAGCAGTTCCCGACAGGGCCTTCCTACGCAGTATTTT.

This clone came up once. CDR3 DNA sequence: TGTGCCAGTAGGCAGTATAGCAATCAGCCCCAGCATTTT. This encodes CASRQYSNQPQHF. The chain carries TRBV19 and TRBJ1-5; D ambiguous. The CDR3 sequence is 13 residues long. The germline CDR1 and CDR2 sequences are LNHDA and SQIVND (reference sequence). Trimming stripped 6 bases from V and 0 bases from J, with 6 bases between. Complete variable domain (other parts from reference TRBV19 and TRBJ1-5): DGGITQSPKYLFRKEGQNVTLSCEQNLNHDAMYWYRQDPGQGLRLIYYSQIVNDFQKGDIAEGYSVSREKKESFPLTVTSAQKNPTAFYLCASRQYSNQPQHFGDGTRLSIL.